The clone carrying this T cell receptor beta chain was observed many times. Its target is not known. The data are from a study of identical twins. Regarding the study as a whole: The analysis was cross-sectional rather than longitudinal within donors. Within cord blood, abundant beta clonotypes carried fewer insertions, but memory repertoires showed no such trend.

Looked up from germline, CDR1 is SEHNR and CDR2 is FQNEAQ (reference sequence). CDR3 length equals 13 residues. V gave up 2 bases and J gave up 8 bases, with 7 bases separating them. TCRdb processed the 5' RACE reads anew with MiXCR; each CDR3 protein has one entry. The data contain hundreds of thousands of distinct CDR3 sequences, 6% to 9% of them singletons. The same sample was also studied in work on yellow fever vaccine responses in identical twins.

The receptor's source is a woman aged 18-29 years in good health. The sequencing sample was made of memory (CD45RO+) T cells sorted from blood. The genes are TRBV7-9 and TRBJ1-6; D might be TRBD1 (5 bases). The CDR3 here is CASSLQGDSPLHF. The CDR3 bases are TGTGCCAGCAGCTTACAGGGAGATTCACCCCTCCACTTT.